The T cell receptor beta chain under discussion was sequenced for a study of blood T cell repertoires in COVID-19. Study overall: There were acute and convalescent COVID-19 samples, and they came from the United States, Italy and Spain. T cells, B-cell-depleted T cells, or PBMCs provided the cDNA or gDNA that served as material.

The V end lost 3 bases, the J end lost 0 bases, and 8 bases lay between the germline ends. Germline V gene sequence: CDR1 MDHEN, CDR2 SYDVKM. This CDR3 contains 14 residues. Sequencing used immunoSEQ multiplex PCR; TCRdb keeps in-frame clones, though not all of them. The sample consists of a few hundred thousand clones, approximately 84% of them appearing once. The sample taken for sequencing was peripheral blood. The chain joins TRBV28 to TRBJ2-5, with TRBD1 as a possible D gene (5 bases). The clonotype was recovered from a woman in her 30s who had recovered from COVID-19. CDR3 nucleotide sequence: TGTGCCAGCAGTTTCTCAGGGAACCAAGAGACCCAGTACTTC. Its translation: CASSFSGNQETQYF.